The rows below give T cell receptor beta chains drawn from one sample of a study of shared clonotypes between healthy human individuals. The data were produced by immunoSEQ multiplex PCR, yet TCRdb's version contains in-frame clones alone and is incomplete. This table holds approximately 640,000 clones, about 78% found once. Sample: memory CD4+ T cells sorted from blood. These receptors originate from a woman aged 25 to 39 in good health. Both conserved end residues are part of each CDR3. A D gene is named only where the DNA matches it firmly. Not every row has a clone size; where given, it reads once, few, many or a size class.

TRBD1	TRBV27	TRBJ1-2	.	CASRTGQGEGYTF	TGTGCCAGCAGGACGGGACAGGGAGAGGGGTACACCTTC
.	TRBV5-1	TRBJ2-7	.	CASAIPAASYEQYF	TGCGCCAGCGCTATCCCAGCGGCCTCCTACGAGCAGTACTTC
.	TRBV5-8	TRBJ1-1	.	CASSLGQTNTEAFF	TGTGCCAGCAGCTTGGGACAAACGAACACTGAAGCTTTCTTT
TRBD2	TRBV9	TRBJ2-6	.	CASSVGTSGHDPGANVLTF	TGTGCCAGCAGCGTCGGGACTAGCGGGCACGATCCGGGGGCCAACGTCCTGACTTTC
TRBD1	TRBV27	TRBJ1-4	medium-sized	CASKQGLANEKLFF	TGTGCCAGCAAACAGGGGTTGGCTAATGAAAAACTGTTTTTT
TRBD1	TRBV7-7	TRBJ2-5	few	CASSPGQGEETQYF	TGTGCCAGCAGCCCAGGACAGGGAGAAGAGACCCAGTACTTC
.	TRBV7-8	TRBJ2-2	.	CASTKGGIRTGELFF	TGTGCCAGCACTAAAGGGGGGATCCGTACCGGGGAGCTGTTTTTT
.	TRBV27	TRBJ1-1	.	CASSPLDDRVAFF	TGTGCCAGCAGTCCCTTGGATGATCGGGTTGCTTTCTTT
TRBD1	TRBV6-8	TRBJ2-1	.	CASVFYRGVDNEQFF	TGTGCCAGCGTGTTTTACAGGGGAGTTGACAATGAGCAGTTCTTC
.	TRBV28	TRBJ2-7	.	CASKASTYEQYF	TGTGCCAGCAAAGCCAGTACCTACGAGCAGTACTTC
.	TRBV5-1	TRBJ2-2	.	CASSPQPVPNTGELFF	TGCGCCAGCAGCCCCCAGCCGGTGCCGAACACCGGGGAGCTGTTTTTT
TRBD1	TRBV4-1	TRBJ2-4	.	CASSQAGTGGDIQYF	TGCGCCAGCAGCCAAGCGGGGACAGGGGGGGACATTCAGTACTTC